This is a list of T cell receptor beta chains from one sample in a study of response to subunit inactivated influenza vaccine. Each CDR3 protein is one row after TCRdb ran MiXCR on the RT-PCR reads. The repertoire has about 520,000 distinct CDR3 sequences, less than 7.5% of them found once; the top ten carry roughly 13%. The specimen was PBMCs from blood, collected less than 25 months after vaccination. The receptors were sampled from a man aged 50 to 69 who received an inactivated influenza vaccine. Both conserved end residues are part of each CDR3. The D gene is left open where the match is weak. Clone size is not always given. Where it is, it says once, few, many or a class for expanded clones.

V	D	size	J	DNA	CDR3
TRBV5-4	.	few	TRBJ2-6	TGTGCCAGCAGCCTGACAAGCTCTGGGGCCAACGTCCTGACTTTC	CASSLTSSGANVLTF
TRBV2	.	few	TRBJ1-1	TGTGCCAGCAAACCACCCACAGGGTTCAACACTGAAGCTTTCTTT	CASKPPTGFNTEAFF
TRBV28	.	few	TRBJ2-4	TGTGCCAGCACTAGACAGGGACTAGCCAAAAACATTCAGTACTTC	CASTRQGLAKNIQYF
TRBV14	.	.	TRBJ1-5	TGTGCCAGCAGCCAAGAGGCACAGGAAAATCAGCCCCAGCATTTT	CASSQEAQENQPQHF
TRBV4-3	.	.	TRBJ2-3	TGCGCCAGCAGCCAAGATGCACCTCCTAACACAGATACGCAGTATTTT	CASSQDAPPNTDTQYF
TRBV7-9	.	.	TRBJ2-7	TGTGCCAGCAGCTGGTTTGGGACTGGAAGCTCCTACGAGCAGTACTTC	CASSWFGTGSSYEQYF
TRBV14	TRBD1	many	TRBJ1-6	TGTGCCAGCAGCCTTACGGGACAGGGGGCGAACTCACCCCTCCACTTT	CASSLTGQGANSPLHF
TRBV20-1	.	many	TRBJ1-5	TGCAGTGCTAGCCGGGGGCCTAGCAATCAGCCCCAGCATTTT	CSASRGPSNQPQHF
TRBV2	.	.	TRBJ2-7	TGTGCCAGCAGTGGTCCTTTTGAGCAGTACTTC	CASSGPFEQYF
TRBV11-3	.	.	TRBJ2-7	TGTGCCAGCAGCTTGACAGGGAGGCACGAGCAGTACTTC	CASSLTGRHEQYF
TRBV19	TRBD2	few	TRBJ2-6	TGTGCCAGTAGAGCGGGGTCTGCCGGGGCCAACGTCCTGACTTTC	CASRAGSAGANVLTF
TRBV12-3/TRBV12-4	.	few	TRBJ2-5	TGTGCCAGCAGTTTCTTTGGGGAGGAGACCCAGTACTTC	CASSFFGEETQYF
TRBV7-2	TRBD2	many	TRBJ2-3	TGTGCCAGCAGCCGGGGGGGAGGCACAGATACGCAGTATTTT	CASSRGGGTDTQYF
TRBV6-6	TRBD1	many	TRBJ1-2	TGTGCCAGCAGTCCACACTCCCAGGGGGGAGTCGCCTTC	CASSPHSQGGVAF
TRBV6-6	.	.	TRBJ2-7	TGTGCCAGCAGCCAAACCGCCCTCTACGAGCAGTACTTC	CASSQTALYEQYF
TRBV5-1	TRBD1	.	TRBJ2-7	TGCGCCAGCAGCTTGGCGGGACAGAGCATCCACGAGCAGTACTTC	CASSLAGQSIHEQYF
TRBV5-1	.	.	TRBJ2-7	TGCGCCAGCAGCCCGGGGGCAGGGTTCAACGAGCAGTACTTC	CASSPGAGFNEQYF
TRBV28	.	.	TRBJ2-3	TGTGCCAGCACGCTACAGTCTACAGATACGCAGTATTTT	CASTLQSTDTQYF
TRBV7-2	TRBD1	few	TRBJ2-7	TGTGCCAGCAGCTTATATTTTACTTCGACAGGGGACGAGCAGTACTTC	CASSLYFTSTGDEQYF
TRBV14	.	.	TRBJ2-5	TGTGCCAGCAGCCAAGATTTTGGGACCCAGTACTTC	CASSQDFGTQYF
TRBV20-1	.	few	TRBJ1-5	TGCAGTGCATGGTCTCCCGGTCAGCCCCAGCATTTT	CSAWSPGQPQHF
TRBV29-1	.	.	TRBJ2-7	TGCAGCGTTGAAGATCATAGCGGAACCTACGAGCAGTACTTC	CSVEDHSGTYEQYF
TRBV14	.	.	TRBJ2-2	TGTGCCAGCAGCCCCCGGTCCTGGGGCGGGGAGCTGTTTTTT	CASSPRSWGGELFF
TRBV4-3	.	many	TRBJ1-1	TGCGCCAGCAGCCAGATCCCAGATATGAACACTGAAGCTTTCTTT	CASSQIPDMNTEAFF
TRBV4-3	TRBD2	many	TRBJ2-1	TGCGCCAGCAGCCAAGATTGGGATAGCGGGGCCCTAACCTACAATGAGCAGTTCTTC	CASSQDWDSGALTYNEQFF
TRBV29-1	TRBD1	few	TRBJ1-2	TGCAGCGTGGACAGGGAGGCCTATGGCTACACCTTC	CSVDREAYGYTF
TRBV20-1	TRBD1	few	TRBJ2-2	TGCGGCGTGGACGGACAGGGAACCGGGGAGCTGTTTTTT	CGVDGQGTGELFF
TRBV6-2/TRBV6-3	TRBD1	few	TRBJ1-2	TGTGCCAGCAGTTACATCGGACAGGTTTCGACCTTC	CASSYIGQVSTF
TRBV30	TRBD1	once	TRBJ2-7	TGTGCCTGGAGACAGGGGCGAGGCGAGCAGTACTTC	CAWRQGRGEQYF
TRBV27	.	many	TRBJ2-2	TGTGCCAGCAGTCCCCTCCCCGGGTCAAGAGCGAACACCGGGGAGCTGTTTTTT	CASSPLPGSRANTGELFF
TRBV6-1	TRBD1	.	TRBJ1-1	TGTGCCAGTGCGGGACAGCCCCGGAACACTGAAGCTTTCTTT	CASAGQPRNTEAFF
TRBV14	TRBD1	few	TRBJ1-3	TGTGCCAGCAGCCAAAGGACAGGGTTTGGAAACACCATATATTTT	CASSQRTGFGNTIYF
TRBV6-1	.	.	TRBJ1-3	TGTGCCAGCAGTGAAGCCGGGTACAGTTCCTCTGGAAACACCATATATTTT	CASSEAGYSSSGNTIYF
TRBV6-2/TRBV6-3	TRBD2	many	TRBJ2-5	TGTGCCAGCAGCCGGACGGGACTAGCGGCCCCAGAGACCCAGTACTTC	CASSRTGLAAPETQYF
TRBV6-5	.	.	TRBJ2-3	TGTGCCAGCAGTTTAAGACAGGTTGATACGCAGTATTTT	CASSLRQVDTQYF
TRBV20-1	TRBD1	few	TRBJ2-5	TGCAGTGCGTTTCCTGCCCCCCGACAGGGCCAAAATGGGGAGACCCAGTACTTC	CSAFPAPRQGQNGETQYF
TRBV5-1	.	few	TRBJ1-6	TGCGCCAGCAGCTTGTTCTCATACTCCTATAATTCACCCCTCCACTTT	CASSLFSYSYNSPLHF
TRBV9	.	.	TRBJ2-7	TGTGCCAGCAGCGTAGCTACGGGGTTTGCCTACGAGCAGTACTTC	CASSVATGFAYEQYF
TRBV7-2	.	few	TRBJ2-5	TGTGCCAGCAGCCAACAGGCAGGAGGAGAGACCCAGTACTTC	CASSQQAGGETQYF
TRBV27	TRBD2	many	TRBJ2-3	TGTGCCAGCAGGAAGACTAGCGGGAGACGTACAGATACGCAGTATTTT	CASRKTSGRRTDTQYF
TRBV29-1	.	few	TRBJ1-1	TGCAGCGTTGATTGGGGGCTAAGCACTGAAGCTTTCTTT	CSVDWGLSTEAFF
TRBV4-2	.	few	TRBJ2-4	TGTGCCAGCAGCCAAGAAGTAAGGCCCGACCAGAAAAACATTCAGTACTTC	CASSQEVRPDQKNIQYF
TRBV12-3/TRBV12-4	.	many	TRBJ2-5	TGTGCCAGCAGTTTTGGCTATGGGGAGACCCAGTACTTC	CASSFGYGETQYF
TRBV20-1	.	.	TRBJ2-5	TGCAGTGCTACCAAACCGGGCAGGGAAGAGACCCAGTACTTC	CSATKPGREETQYF
TRBV29-1	TRBD1	many	TRBJ2-7	TGCAGCGTTGAAGAGAAGGGACAGGGTTCCTACGAGCAGTACTTC	CSVEEKGQGSYEQYF
TRBV7-9	.	many	TRBJ1-1	TGTGCCAGCAGCCAGGGTGAGAACACTGAAGCTTTCTTT	CASSQGENTEAFF
TRBV28	.	.	TRBJ2-7	TGTGCCAGCAAAAGGGGGAACTACGAGCAGTACTTC	CASKRGNYEQYF
TRBV4-3	TRBD2	.	TRBJ2-1	TGCGCCAGCAGCCAAGCAGGGGGACTAGCGGCTCCCTACAATGAGCAGTTCTTC	CASSQAGGLAAPYNEQFF
TRBV11-2	.	few	TRBJ2-7	TGTGCCAGCAGAAAACTCCGAGGACAGAACTCCTACGAGCAGTACTTC	CASRKLRGQNSYEQYF
TRBV7-2	.	many	TRBJ2-3	TGTGCCAGCAGCTTAAACCCGGGGGCCCCAGATACGCAGTATTTT	CASSLNPGAPDTQYF
TRBV27	TRBD2	many	TRBJ2-5	TGTGCCAGCAGTTTGGGGACTAGCGGGACTAAGACCCAGTACTTC	CASSLGTSGTKTQYF
TRBV10-3	.	few	TRBJ2-2	TGTGCCATCGGGGCGTTGAACACCGGGGAGCTGTTTTTT	CAIGALNTGELFF